Listed below are T cell receptor beta chains from one sample, sequenced in a study of regulatory T cells in long-lasting Graves disease. Using its own MiXCR run on the multiplex PCR reads, TCRdb lists one record per CDR3 protein. The table includes 500,000 to 800,000 distinct CDR3 sequences, around 30% detected once. The sequencing here drew on peripheral blood mononuclear cells (PBMCs), taken when the disease was refractory, from a patient treated with antithyroid drugs. These receptor sequences come from a female donor with Graves disease. Each CDR3 is given with its conserved first and last residue.

V,CDR3
TRBV11-2,CASSLVAETQYF
TRBV3-1,CASSQESESNYGYTF
TRBV2,CASRGDRGWETQYF
TRBV3-1,CASSQEFREETQYF
TRBV15,CATSPPGQSGYGYTF
TRBV20-1,CMVTGTQETQYF
TRBV29-1,CSVAGQMNTEAFF
TRBV11-2,CASSPPRVSASDEQFF
TRBV29-1,CSVCWSTGELFF
TRBV7-2,CASSQSPGVNTEAFF
TRBV7-2,CASSLVVGLAYEQYF
TRBV5-1,CASSLTGSVDQPQHF
TRBV28,CASSLCVGTGKGNTEAFF
TRBV20-1,CSASPPGTVTGQPQHF
TRBV18,CASSPKGTGTYEQYF
TRBV6-2/TRBV6-3,CASSELHWVRSGASAEANVLTF
TRBV20-1,CSASSSYNSPLHF
TRBV18,CASSPTGDSGNTIYF
TRBV9,CASSVVGFSMSDEQYF
TRBV6-2/TRBV6-3,CASHGQNYGCTF
TRBV27,CASSLSVTTYEQYF
TRBV10-3,CAISESGGIGNQPQHF
TRBV25-1,CASSAGTVYGYTF
TRBV6-2/TRBV6-3,CASSSGTGLSNQPQHF
TRBV11-2,CASSLLGQGYTF
TRBV6-2/TRBV6-3,CASSYILGAEAFF